The TCR beta chain described here comes from a study of human versus mouse CDR3 diversity and MHC coevolution. The junction had 10 bases not matched to a gene; V was cut back by 7 bases and J by 7 bases. Germline V CDR1 and CDR2: SQVTM, ANQGSEA. The CDR3 spans 13 residues. Here immunoSEQ multiplex PCR was the method, and the copy in TCRdb shows in-frame clones only, minus some. The table lists around 77,000 clones, about 90% of them singletons. The chain recombines TRBV29-1 with TRBJ1-2; 9 positions match TRBD1. Sequencing input: naive CD4+ T cells from blood. Subset: CD45RO-negative CD62L-positive naive CD4 T cells. This sequence was found in a person between 25 and 75 years old in good health. This chain's CDR3 is CSGGQGLPSGYTF. The CDR3 nucleotides are TGCAGCGGAGGACAGGGGTTGCCCTCTGGCTACACCTTC.